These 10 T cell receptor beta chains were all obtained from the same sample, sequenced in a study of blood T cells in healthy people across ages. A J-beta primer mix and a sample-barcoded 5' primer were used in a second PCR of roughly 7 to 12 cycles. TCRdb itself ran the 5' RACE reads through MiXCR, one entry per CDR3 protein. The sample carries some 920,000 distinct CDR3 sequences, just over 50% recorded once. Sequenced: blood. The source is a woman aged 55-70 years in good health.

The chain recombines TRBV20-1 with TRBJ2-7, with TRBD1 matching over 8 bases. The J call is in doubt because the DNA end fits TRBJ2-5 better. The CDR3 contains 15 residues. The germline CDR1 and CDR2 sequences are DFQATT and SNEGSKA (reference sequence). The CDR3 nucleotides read TGCAGTGCCAGCCCCAGGGGGCGAAAATCAGAGACCCAGTACTTC. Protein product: CSASPRGRKSETQYF.

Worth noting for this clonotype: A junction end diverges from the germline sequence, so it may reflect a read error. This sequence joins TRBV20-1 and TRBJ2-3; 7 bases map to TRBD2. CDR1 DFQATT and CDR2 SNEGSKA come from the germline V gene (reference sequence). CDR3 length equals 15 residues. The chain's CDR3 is CSARDEAGPTATQYF. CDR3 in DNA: TGCAGTGCTAGAGATGAAGCGGGACCCACAGCTACGCAGTATTTT.

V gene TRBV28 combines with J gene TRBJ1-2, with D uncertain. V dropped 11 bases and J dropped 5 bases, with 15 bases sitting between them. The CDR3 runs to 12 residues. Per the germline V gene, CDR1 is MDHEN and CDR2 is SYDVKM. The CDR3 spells CAADHTDYGYTF. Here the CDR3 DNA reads TGTGCCGCAGACCACACAGATTATGGCTACACCTTC.

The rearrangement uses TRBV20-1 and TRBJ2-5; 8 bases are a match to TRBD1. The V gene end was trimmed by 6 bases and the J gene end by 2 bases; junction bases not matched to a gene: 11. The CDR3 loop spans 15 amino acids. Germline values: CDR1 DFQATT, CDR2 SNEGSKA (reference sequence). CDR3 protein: CSAPLRQGYQETQYF. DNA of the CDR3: TGCAGTGCACCCCTAAGACAGGGGTATCAAGAGACCCAGTACTTC.

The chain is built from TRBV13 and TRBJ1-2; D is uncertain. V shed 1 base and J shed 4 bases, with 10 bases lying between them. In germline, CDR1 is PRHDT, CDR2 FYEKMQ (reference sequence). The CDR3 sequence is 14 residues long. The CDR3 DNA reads TGTGCCAGCAGCTTAGAGACACAAGGCTATGGCTACACCTTC. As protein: CASSLETQGYGYTF. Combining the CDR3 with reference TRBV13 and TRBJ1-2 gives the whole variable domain AAGVIQSPRHLIKEKRETATLKCYPIPRHDTVYWYQQGPGQDPQFLISFYEKMQSDKGSIPDRFSAQQFSDYHSELNMSSLELGDSALYFCASSLETQGYGYTFGSGTRLTVV.

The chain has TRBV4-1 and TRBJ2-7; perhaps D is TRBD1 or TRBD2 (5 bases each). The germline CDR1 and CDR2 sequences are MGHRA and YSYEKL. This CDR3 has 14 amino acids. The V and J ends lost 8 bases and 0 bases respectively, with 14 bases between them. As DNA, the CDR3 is TGCGCCAGCTCACCAGCGAGGGGCTCCTACGAGCAGTACTTC. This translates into CASSPARGSYEQYF.

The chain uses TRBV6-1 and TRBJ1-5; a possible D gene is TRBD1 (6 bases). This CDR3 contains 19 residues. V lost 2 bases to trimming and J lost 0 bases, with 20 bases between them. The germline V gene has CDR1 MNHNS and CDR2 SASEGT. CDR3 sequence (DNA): TGTGCCAGCAGTGAAATCGGGGGCGCGGAGGTTTATAGCAATCAGCCCCAGCATTTT. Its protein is CASSEIGGAEVYSNQPQHF.

The CDR3: CATAGLKGSYEQYF. CDR3 DNA: TGTGCCACCGCCGGACTAAAAGGATCCTACGAGCAGTACTTC. The chain is built from TRBV15 and TRBJ2-7, with a possible D match to TRBD2 (6 bases). Germline loops: CDR1 LNHNV, CDR2 YYDKDF (reference sequence). Between the trimmed V and J ends, which lost 8 bases and 1 base, there was a span of 15 bases. This CDR3 has 14 amino acids.

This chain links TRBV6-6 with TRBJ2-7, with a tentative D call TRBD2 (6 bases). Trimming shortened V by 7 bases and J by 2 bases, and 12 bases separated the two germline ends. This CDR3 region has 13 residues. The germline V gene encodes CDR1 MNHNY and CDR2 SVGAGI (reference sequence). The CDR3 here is CASTMGGTYEQYF. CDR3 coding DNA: TGTGCCAGCACCATGGGGGGAACCTACGAGCAGTACTTC.

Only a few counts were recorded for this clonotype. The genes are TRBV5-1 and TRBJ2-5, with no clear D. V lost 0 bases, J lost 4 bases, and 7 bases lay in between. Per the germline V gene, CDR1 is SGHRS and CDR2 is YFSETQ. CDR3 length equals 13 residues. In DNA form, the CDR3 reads TGCGCCAGCAGCTTGGAGCTGGTAGAGACCCAGTACTTC. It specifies CASSLELVETQYF.